The sequence of this TCR beta chain was determined in a study of cytomegalovirus exposure and HLA in healthy donors. Generated by immunoSEQ multiplex PCR, the TCRdb table keeps only in-frame clones and is missing some. The sample has fewer than 90,000 clones, 84% seen once; the top ten hold 12%. With respect to this clone: Its antigen is unidentified.

The trim removed 6 bases at V and 2 bases at J, leaving 5 bases unmatched. The germline V gene has CDR1 SGHTA and CDR2 FQGTGA. This CDR3 contains 14 residues. Overall study findings and caveats: In a later analysis, first-cohort TCR clusters were found to tend to co-occur in the 130 or so validation repertoires.

The chain is built from TRBV7-3 and TRBJ2-3, with 7 bases fitting TRBD2. Specimen: PBMCs. The source of this sequence is a woman between 18 and 29 years old in good health and CMV-seropositive. Here the CDR3 reads CASRGGINTDTQYF. The DNA for the CDR3 is TGTGCCAGCAGGGGGGGGATTAACACAGATACGCAGTATTTT.